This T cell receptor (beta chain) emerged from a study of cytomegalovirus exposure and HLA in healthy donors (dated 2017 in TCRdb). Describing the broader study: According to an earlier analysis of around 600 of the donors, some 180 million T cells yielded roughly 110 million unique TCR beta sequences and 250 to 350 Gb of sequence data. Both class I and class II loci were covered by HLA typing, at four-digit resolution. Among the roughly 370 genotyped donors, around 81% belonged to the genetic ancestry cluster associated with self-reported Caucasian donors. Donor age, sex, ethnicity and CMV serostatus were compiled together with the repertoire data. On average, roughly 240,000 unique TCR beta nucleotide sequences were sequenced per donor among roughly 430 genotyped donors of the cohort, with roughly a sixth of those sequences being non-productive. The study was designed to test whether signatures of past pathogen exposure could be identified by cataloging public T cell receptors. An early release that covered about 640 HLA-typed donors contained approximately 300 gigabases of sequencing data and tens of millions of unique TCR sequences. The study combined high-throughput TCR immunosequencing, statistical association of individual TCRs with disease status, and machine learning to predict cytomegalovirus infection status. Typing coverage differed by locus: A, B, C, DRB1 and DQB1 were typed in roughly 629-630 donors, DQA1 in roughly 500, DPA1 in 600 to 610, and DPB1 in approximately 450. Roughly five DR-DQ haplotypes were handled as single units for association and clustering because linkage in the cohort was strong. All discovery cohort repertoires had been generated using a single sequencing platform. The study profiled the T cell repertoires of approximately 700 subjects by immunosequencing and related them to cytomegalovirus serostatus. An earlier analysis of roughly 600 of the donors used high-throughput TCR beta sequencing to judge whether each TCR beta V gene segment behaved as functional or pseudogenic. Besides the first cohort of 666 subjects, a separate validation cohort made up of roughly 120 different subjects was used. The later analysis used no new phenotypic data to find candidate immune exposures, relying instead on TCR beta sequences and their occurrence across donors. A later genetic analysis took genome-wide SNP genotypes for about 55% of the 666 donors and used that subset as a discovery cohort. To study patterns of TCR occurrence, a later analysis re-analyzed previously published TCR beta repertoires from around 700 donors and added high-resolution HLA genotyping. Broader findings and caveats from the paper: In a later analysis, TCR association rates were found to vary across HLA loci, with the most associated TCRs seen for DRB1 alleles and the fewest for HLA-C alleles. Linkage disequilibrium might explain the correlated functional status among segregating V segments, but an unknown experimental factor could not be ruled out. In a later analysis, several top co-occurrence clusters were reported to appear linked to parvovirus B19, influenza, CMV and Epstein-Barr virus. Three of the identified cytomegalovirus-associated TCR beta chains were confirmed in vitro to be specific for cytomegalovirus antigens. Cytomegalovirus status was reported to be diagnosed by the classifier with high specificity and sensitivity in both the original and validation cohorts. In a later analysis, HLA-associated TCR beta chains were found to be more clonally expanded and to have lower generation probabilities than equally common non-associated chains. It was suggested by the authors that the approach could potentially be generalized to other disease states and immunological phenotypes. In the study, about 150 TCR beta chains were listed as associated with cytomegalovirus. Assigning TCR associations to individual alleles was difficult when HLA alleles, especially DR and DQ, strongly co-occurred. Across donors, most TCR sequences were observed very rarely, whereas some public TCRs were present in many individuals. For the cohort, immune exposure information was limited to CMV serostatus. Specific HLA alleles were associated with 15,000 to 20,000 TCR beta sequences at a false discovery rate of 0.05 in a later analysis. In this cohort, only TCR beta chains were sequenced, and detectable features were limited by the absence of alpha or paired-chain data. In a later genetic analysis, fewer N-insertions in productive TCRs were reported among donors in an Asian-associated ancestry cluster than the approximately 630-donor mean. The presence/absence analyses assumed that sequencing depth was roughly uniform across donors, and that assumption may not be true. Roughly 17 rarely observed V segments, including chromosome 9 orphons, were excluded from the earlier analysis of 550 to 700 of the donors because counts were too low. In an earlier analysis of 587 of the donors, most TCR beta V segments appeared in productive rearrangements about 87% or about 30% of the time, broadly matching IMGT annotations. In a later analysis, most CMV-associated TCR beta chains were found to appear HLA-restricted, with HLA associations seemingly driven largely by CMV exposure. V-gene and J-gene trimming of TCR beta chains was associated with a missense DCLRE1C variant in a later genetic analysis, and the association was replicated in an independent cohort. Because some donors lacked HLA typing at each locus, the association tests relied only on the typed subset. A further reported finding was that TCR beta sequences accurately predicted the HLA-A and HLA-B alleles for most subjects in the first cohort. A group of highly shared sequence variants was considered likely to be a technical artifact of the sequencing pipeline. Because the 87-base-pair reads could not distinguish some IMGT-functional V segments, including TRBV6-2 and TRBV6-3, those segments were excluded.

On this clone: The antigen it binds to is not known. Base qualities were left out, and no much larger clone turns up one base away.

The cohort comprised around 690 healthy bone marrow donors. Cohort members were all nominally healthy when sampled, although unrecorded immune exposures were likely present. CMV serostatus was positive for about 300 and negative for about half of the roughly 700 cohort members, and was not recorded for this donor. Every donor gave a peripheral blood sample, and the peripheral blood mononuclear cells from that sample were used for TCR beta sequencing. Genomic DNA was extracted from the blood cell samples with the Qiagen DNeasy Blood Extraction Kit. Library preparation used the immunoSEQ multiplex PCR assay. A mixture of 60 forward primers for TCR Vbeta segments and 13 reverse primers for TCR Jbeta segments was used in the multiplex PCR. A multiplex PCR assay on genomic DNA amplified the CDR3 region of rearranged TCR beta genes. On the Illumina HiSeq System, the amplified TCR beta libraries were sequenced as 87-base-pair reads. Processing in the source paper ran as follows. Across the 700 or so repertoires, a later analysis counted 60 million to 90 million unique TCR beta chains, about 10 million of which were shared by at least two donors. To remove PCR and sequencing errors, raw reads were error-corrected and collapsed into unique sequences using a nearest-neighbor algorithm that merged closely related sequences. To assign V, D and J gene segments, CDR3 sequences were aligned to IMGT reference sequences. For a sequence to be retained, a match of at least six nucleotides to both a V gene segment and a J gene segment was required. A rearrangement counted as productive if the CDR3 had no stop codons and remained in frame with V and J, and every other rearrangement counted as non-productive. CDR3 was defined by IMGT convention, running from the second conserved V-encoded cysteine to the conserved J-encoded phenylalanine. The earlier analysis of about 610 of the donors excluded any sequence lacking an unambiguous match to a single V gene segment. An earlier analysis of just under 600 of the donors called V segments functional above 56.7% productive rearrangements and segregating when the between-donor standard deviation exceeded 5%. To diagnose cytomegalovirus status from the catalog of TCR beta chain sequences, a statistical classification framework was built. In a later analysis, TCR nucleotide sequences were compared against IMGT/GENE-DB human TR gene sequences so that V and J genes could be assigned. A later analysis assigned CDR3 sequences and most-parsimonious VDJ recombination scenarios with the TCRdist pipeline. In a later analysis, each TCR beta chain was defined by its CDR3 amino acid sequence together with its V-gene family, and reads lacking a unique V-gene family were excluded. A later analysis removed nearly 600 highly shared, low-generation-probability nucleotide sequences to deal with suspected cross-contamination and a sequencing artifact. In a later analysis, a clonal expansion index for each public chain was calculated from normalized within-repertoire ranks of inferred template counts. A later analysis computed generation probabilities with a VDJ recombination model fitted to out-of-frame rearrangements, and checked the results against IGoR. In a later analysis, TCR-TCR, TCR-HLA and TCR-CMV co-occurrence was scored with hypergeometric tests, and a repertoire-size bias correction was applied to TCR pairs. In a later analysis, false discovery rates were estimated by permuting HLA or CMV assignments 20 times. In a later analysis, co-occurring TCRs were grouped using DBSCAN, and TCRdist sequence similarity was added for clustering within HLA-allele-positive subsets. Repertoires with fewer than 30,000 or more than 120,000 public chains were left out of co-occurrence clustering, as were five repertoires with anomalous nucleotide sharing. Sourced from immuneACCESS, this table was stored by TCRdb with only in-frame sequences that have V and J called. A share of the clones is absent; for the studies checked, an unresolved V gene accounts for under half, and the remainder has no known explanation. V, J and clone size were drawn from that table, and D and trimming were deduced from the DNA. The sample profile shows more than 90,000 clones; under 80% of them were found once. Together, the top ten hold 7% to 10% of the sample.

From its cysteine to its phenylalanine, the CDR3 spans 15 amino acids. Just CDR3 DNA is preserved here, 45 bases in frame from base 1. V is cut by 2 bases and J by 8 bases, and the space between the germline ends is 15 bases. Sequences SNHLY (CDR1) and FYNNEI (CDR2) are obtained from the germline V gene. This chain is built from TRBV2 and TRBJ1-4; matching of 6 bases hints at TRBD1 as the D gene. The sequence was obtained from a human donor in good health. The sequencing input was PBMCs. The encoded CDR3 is CASSEFGTKDEKLFF. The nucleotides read TGTGCCAGCAGTGAATTCGGGACAAAGGACGAAAAACTGTTTTTT.